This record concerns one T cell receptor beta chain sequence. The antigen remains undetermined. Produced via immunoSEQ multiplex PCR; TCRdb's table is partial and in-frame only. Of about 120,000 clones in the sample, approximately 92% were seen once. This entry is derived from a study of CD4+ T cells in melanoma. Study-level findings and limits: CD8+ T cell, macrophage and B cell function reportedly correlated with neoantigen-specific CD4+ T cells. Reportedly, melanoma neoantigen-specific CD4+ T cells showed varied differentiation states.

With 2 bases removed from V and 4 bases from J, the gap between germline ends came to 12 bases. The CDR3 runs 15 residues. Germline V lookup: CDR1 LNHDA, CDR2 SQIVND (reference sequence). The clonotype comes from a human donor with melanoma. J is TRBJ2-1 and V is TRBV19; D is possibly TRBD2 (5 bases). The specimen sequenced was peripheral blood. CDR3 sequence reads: CASSIIRTGYNEQFF. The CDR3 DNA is TGTGCCAGTAGTATAATCCGGACTGGGTACAATGAGCAGTTCTTC. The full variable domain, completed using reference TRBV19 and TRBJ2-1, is DGGITQSPKYLFRKEGQNVTLSCEQNLNHDAMYWYRQDPGQGLRLIYYSQIVNDFQKGDIAEGYSVSREKKESFPLTVTSAQKNPTAFYLCASSIIRTGYNEQFFGPGTRLTVL.